The 4 T cell receptor beta chains reported below all come from one sample, sequenced in a study of shared clonotypes between healthy human individuals (dated by TCRdb to 2018 to 2020). The library was generated by the immunoSEQ multiplex PCR assay. Entries here come from immuneACCESS through TCRdb and include only in-frame sequences with V and J called. Some clones fail to appear in such tables; in the studies checked, an unresolved V gene covers under half of the shortfall, and the cause of the remainder is unknown. The sample data list some 2,000,000 clones, and roughly 95% of these were observed just once. The ten largest clones represent about 0.13% of the sample. Material: naive CD4+ T cells sorted from blood. This sample's cell subset or site label indicates: CD45RA+ positively selected. The receptors come from a man aged 18 to 30 in good health.

V and J are TRBV11-2 and TRBJ2-2, with a tentative D call TRBD2 (5 bases). Germline CDR1 reads SGHAT; CDR2 reads FQNNGV. This CDR3 is 17 amino acids long. Trimming took off 1 base at V and 0 bases at J, with 12 bases between the two ends. The CDR3 DNA is TGTGCCAGCAGCTTAGGGAGAGGGTTAACGAACACCGGGGAGCTGTTTTTT. It is translated as CASSLGRGLTNTGELFF.

V is TRBV10-3 and J is TRBJ1-3; 8 positions match TRBD1. Germline assignment: CDR1 ENHRY and CDR2 SYGVKD. The CDR3 extends over 15 amino acids. The V segment lost 2 bases and the J segment 6 bases; nucleotides outside the gene matches: 6. The CDR3 sequence is CAISERAGGENTIYF. Written as DNA, the CDR3 is TGTGCCATCAGTGAGAGGGCAGGGGGCGAAAACACCATATATTTT.

With regard to this clone: Other nucleotide sequences in the sample specify the same CDR3. J is TRBJ2-1 and V is TRBV6-5; 9 nucleotides match TRBD2. The CDR3 runs 15 residues. The germline V gene has CDR1 MNHEY and CDR2 SVGAGI. J was trimmed by 0 bases and V by 5 bases; bases with no gene match: 2. CDR3 DNA sequence: TGTGCCAGCAGTATTAGCGGGAGCTCCTACAATGAGCAGTTCTTC. Encoded protein: CASSISGSSYNEQFF.

As concerns this clone: In the same sample, other DNA sequences code for this CDR3. The rearrangement links TRBV5-6 to TRBJ2-5; TRBD1 is a possible D gene (5 bases). Germline loops: CDR1 SGHDT, CDR2 YYEEEE. This CDR3 comprises 13 residues. Trimming stripped 0 bases from V and 4 bases from J, with 7 bases between. CDR3 protein: CASSLGRAETQYF. The CDR3 DNA reads TGTGCCAGCAGCTTGGGCAGGGCAGAGACCCAGTACTTC.